The entry below describes one T cell receptor (beta chain). Its antigen target is currently unknown. No quality values exist for individual bases; no much larger clone is one base distant. This record comes from a study of blood T cell repertoires in COVID-19 (dated by TCRdb to the early 2020s). Background for the entire study: The collaborator samples originated in the United States, Italy and Spain and spanned the acute and convalescent phases of COVID-19. The repertoires were released in a freely available public database intended as a resource for research on the immune response to SARS-CoV-2. The prospective study material was composed of cDNA or gDNA derived from T cells, B-cell-depleted T cells, or PBMCs. A de-identified subject ID, COVID-19 status, age in years and sex were almost always included in the sample metadata. Where available, HLA class I and class II types were taken from metadata supplied by the sample provider and were not determined by assay-based typing. Samples came from the ongoing ImmuneRACE study (first 160 participants) plus 1,254 subjects from 6 global collaborators. The dataset comprised deeply sampled blood TCRbeta repertoires from subjects exposed to, actively infected with, or recovered from COVID-19.

Summary of the overall study and its limitations: How much clinical and demographic metadata was included differed by source and by participant, and the metadata was provided uncurated.

TCRbeta CDR3 regions were amplified from genomic DNA using the immunoSEQ Assay, a bias-controlled multiplex PCR. Under the source paper's analysis protocol: Nucleated cell counts per sample were estimated from amplification of reference gene primers within the assay. To quantify the absolute abundance of each unique TCRbeta CDR3 rearrangement, sequence reads were collapsed and filtered. For each sample, productive Simpson clonality was calculated as the square root of Simpson's diversity index across productive rearrangements. The clones in this table, taken by TCRdb from immuneACCESS, are in-frame only. Not every clone is retained; where verified, under half of the shortfall comes from an unresolved V gene, and the cause of the rest is unknown. The D gene and trimming were derived from the DNA, and the V and J assignments and clone size from that table. The sample table shows fewer than 450,000 clones, and less than 95% are seen once. The top ten hold 0.55% to 0.75% of the sample.

Enrolling through a virtual design, the prospective study's participants ranged in age from about 18 to 89 years and lived across more than 20 United States geographic areas. Cohort assignment in the prospective study relied on participant-reported clinical history from a screening survey and a study questionnaire. Recovered participants in ImmuneRACE Cohort 3 were defined as having two consecutive negative NP/OP PCR tests, clearance from a healthcare professional, or resolution of symptoms. In the prospective study, whole blood, serum and a nasopharyngeal or oropharyngeal swab were collected from each participant by mobile phlebotomists. Additional blood draws and questionnaires over an approximately two-month period could optionally be provided by prospective study participants. Prospective study blood samples were shipped either frozen or at room temperature before DNA extraction. Here V drops 5 bases and J drops 5 bases, and the junction holds 6 bases not matched to any gene. The germline V gene encodes CDR1 SGHRS and CDR2 YFSETQ. Including the terminal cysteine and phenylalanine, the CDR3 comprises 13 residues. Only the CDR3 DNA stays, 39 bases, in frame from base 1.

Material: PBMCs or T cells enriched from blood (not recorded which). This TCR came from a man aged 18 to 29 who had recovered from COVID-19. The chain is assembled from TRBV5-1 and TRBJ2-7, with 8 middle bases fitting TRBD2. CDR3 loop: CASRGTRPDEQYF. In nucleotides, the sequence is TGCGCCAGCAGGGGGACTAGGCCGGACGAGCAGTACTTC.